This entry is about one T cell receptor beta chain. Produced via immunoSEQ multiplex PCR; TCRdb's table is partial and in-frame only. The sample includes 250,000 to 350,000 clones, 80% to 90% of them seen just once. This sample stems from a study of blood T cell repertoires in COVID-19. The wider study: PBMCs, B-cell-depleted T cells, or T cells were the source of the cDNA or gDNA that made up the material.

The CDR3 totals 13 residues. The ends were cut back, 7 bases at V and 6 bases at J, with 13 bases in the middle. Germline-derived CDR1 and CDR2 are MDHEN and SYDVKM. Either two negative PCRs, clearance, or symptom resolution qualified Cohort 3 donors as recovered. The clonotype was recovered from a woman aged 25-40 years who had recovered from COVID-19. The sample was PBMCs or T cells enriched from blood (not recorded which). The rearrangement uses TRBV28 and TRBJ1-5, with unresolved D. In DNA form, the CDR3 reads TGTGCCAGCAACCTCTTGGAGGGTCAGCCCCAGCATTTT. It encodes CASNLLEGQPQHF.